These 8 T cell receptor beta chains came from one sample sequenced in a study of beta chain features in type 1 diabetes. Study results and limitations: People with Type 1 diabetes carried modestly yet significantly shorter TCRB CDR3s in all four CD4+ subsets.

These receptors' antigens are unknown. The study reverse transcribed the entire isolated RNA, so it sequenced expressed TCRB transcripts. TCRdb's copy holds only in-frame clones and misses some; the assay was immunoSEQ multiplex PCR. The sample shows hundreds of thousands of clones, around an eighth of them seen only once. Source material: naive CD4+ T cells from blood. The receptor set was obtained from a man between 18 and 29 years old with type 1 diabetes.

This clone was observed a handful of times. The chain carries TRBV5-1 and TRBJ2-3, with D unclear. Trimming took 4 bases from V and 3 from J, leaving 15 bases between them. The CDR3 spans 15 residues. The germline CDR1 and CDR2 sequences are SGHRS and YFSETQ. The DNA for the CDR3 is TGCGCCAGCAGCCCGGGCGGAGAAATGACAGATACGCAGTATTTT. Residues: CASSPGGEMTDTQYF. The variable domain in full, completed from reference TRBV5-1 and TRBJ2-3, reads KAGVTQTPRYLIKTRGQQVTLSCSPISGHRSVSWYQQTPGQGLQFLFEYFSETQRNKGNFPGRFSGRQFSNSRSEMNVSTLELGDSALYLCASSPGGEMTDTQYFGPGTRLTVL.

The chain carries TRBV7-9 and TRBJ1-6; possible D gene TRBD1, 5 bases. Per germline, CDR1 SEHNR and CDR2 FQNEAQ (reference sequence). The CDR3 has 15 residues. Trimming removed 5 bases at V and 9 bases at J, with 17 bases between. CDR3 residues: CASSTSGPGFSPLHF. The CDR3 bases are TGTGCCAGCAGCACCTCGGGCCCAGGGTTTTCACCCCTCCACTTT.

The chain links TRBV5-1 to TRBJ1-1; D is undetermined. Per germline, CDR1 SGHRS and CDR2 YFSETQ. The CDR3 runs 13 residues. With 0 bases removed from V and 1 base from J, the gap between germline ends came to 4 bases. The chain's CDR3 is CASSLGPNTEAFF. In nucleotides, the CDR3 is TGCGCCAGCAGCTTGGGTCCGAACACTGAAGCTTTCTTT.

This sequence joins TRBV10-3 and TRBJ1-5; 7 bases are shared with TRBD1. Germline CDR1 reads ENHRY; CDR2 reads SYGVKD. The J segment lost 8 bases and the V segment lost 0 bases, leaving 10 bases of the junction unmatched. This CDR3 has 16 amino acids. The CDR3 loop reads CAISESFKGAGEPQHF. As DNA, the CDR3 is TGTGCCATCAGTGAGTCATTCAAGGGGGCAGGGGAGCCCCAGCATTTT.

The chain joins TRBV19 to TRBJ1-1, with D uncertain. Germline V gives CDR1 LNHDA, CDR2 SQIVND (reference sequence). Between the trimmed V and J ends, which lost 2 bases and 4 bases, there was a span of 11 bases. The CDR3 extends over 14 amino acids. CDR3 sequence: CASSISGVSTEAFF. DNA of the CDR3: TGTGCCAGTAGTATATCCGGTGTGAGCACTGAAGCTTTCTTT.

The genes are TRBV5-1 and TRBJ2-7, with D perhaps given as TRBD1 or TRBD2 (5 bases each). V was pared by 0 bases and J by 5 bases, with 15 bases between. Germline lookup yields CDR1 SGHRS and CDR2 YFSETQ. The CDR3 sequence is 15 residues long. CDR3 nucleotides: TGCGCCAGCAGCTTGGCCGGGACGGTCCCTGACGAGCAGTACTTC. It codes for CASSLAGTVPDEQYF.

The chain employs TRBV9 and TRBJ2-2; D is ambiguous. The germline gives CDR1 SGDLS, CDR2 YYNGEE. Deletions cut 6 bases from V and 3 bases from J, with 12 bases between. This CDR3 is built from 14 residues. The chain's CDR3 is CASNANQHTGELFF. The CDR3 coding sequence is TGTGCCAGCAACGCAAATCAACACACCGGGGAGCTGTTTTTT.

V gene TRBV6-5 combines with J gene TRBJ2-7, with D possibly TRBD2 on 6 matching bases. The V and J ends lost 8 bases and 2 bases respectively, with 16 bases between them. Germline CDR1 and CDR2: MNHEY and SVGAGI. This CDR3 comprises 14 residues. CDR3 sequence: CASQVAGLAYEQYF. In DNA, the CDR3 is TGTGCCAGCCAAGTGGCGGGGCTGGCCTACGAGCAGTACTTC.